The 21 T cell receptor beta chains listed next were all sequenced from one sample in a study of T cell responses to AZD1222 COVID-19 vaccine. Some clones are missing from TCRdb's copy, which holds only in-frame ones; the method was immunoSEQ multiplex PCR. Of roughly 97,000 clones in the sample, 88% were seen once. The source was peripheral blood, collected on day 0 of AZD1222 vaccination. Every receptor here comes from an adult in good health.

The chain is built from TRBV7-9 and TRBJ2-7; D is ambiguous. The germline V gene has CDR1 SEHNR and CDR2 FQNEAQ (reference sequence). V was cut by 2 bases and J by 2 bases, with 13 bases left in between. CDR3 length: 15 residues. CDR3 nucleotide sequence: TGTGCCAGCAGCTTAAGTGAACTACCGGCCTACGAGCAGTACTTC. This encodes CASSLSELPAYEQYF.

The rearrangement joins TRBV6-4 to TRBJ2-7; the D gene could be TRBD1 or TRBD2 (6 bases each). The CDR3 consists of 15 residues. Germline V gives CDR1 MRHNA, CDR2 SNTAGT. V lost 2 bases to trimming and J lost 5 bases, with 16 bases between them. For the CDR3, the DNA is TGTGCCAGCAGTGACGGAGGGGGGCGGCTCGACGAGCAGTACTTC. This codes for CASSDGGGRLDEQYF.

The rearrangement joins TRBV4-2 to TRBJ2-7; 8 nucleotides agree with TRBD2. Germline assignment: CDR1 LGHNA and CDR2 YNFKEQ. With 0 bases clipped from V and 2 bases from J, the junction kept 9 bases outside the gene matches. This CDR3 is 17 amino acids long. The CDR3 DNA is TGTGCCAGCAGCCAAGAATCTTTCGGGGGGGGAGCCTACGAGCAGTACTTC. Translation: CASSQESFGGGAYEQYF.

The J gene is TRBJ2-7, the V gene TRBV6-5, with a weak D call TRBD2 (6 bases). The CDR3 consists of 16 residues. Germline CDR1 MNHEY, CDR2 SVGAGI. The V end lost 0 bases, the J end lost 1 base, and 13 bases lay between the germline ends. The CDR3 loop reads CASSYSSGSLSYEQYF. For the CDR3, the DNA is TGTGCCAGCAGTTACTCCAGCGGGTCACTTTCCTACGAGCAGTACTTC.

This chain connects TRBV7-3 to TRBJ2-1; D gene uncertain. The CDR3 consists of 14 residues. Germline V gives CDR1 SGHTA, CDR2 FQGTGA. Trimming cost V 5 bases and J 6 bases, with 14 bases left between them. The CDR3 bases are TGTGCCAGCAGCAACAAAGAGGATCGCAATGAGCAGTTCTTC. Translation: CASSNKEDRNEQFF.

The V call is TRBV19, the J call TRBJ2-2, with D tentatively TRBD1 (6 bases). CDR3 length: 15 amino acids. Germline CDR1 reads LNHDA; CDR2 reads SQIVND (reference sequence). With 7 bases removed from V and 2 bases from J, the gap between germline ends came to 14 bases. The CDR3 DNA reads TGTGCCAGTAATCCTTCAGGGGTAAACACCGGGGAGCTGTTTTTT. This translates into CASNPSGVNTGELFF. Based on the CDR3 plus reference TRBV19 and TRBJ2-2, the full variable domain is DGGITQSPKYLFRKEGQNVTLSCEQNLNHDAMYWYRQDPGQGLRLIYYSQIVNDFQKGDIAEGYSVSREKKESFPLTVTSAQKNPTAFYLCASNPSGVNTGELFFGEGSRLTVL.

This chain links TRBV5-4 with TRBJ1-1; D remains unclear. CDR1 and CDR2 (germline): SGHNT, YYREEE (reference sequence). This CDR3 has 13 residues. The germline V and J ends were trimmed by 0 bases and 3 bases, with 6 bases remaining between them. CDR3 DNA: TGTGCCAGCAGCTTGGACAGTCACACTGAAGCTTTCTTT. Translated, it gives CASSLDSHTEAFF. Full variable domain (remainder filled in from reference TRBV5-4 and TRBJ1-1): ETGVTQSPTHLIKTRGQQVTLRCSSQSGHNTVSWYQQALGQGPQFIFQYYREEENGRGNFPPRFSGLQFPNYSSELNVNALELDDSALYLCASSLDSHTEAFFGQGTRLTVV.

V gene TRBV14 combines with J gene TRBJ1-1, with D possibly matching TRBD1 (6 bases). The ends were cut back, 4 bases at V and 0 bases at J, with 12 bases in the middle. The length of the CDR3 is 15 residues. Germline-derived CDR1 and CDR2 are SGHDN and FVKESK. CDR3 in DNA: TGTGCCAGCAGCCCGACTGACAGGCTGAACACTGAAGCTTTCTTT. It translates to CASSPTDRLNTEAFF. The whole variable domain, remainder taken from reference TRBV14 and TRBJ1-1, is EAGVTQFPSHSVIEKGQTVTLRCDPISGHDNLYWYRRVMGKEIKFLLHFVKESKQDESGMPNNRFLAERTGGTYSTLKVQPAELEDSGVYFCASSPTDRLNTEAFFGQGTRLTVV.

The chain links TRBV3-1 (or the pseudogene TRBV3-2) to TRBJ2-2; perhaps TRBD2 as D (5 bases). The V end was cut by 0 bases, the J end by 7 bases, with 15 bases between. CDR1 and CDR2 from the germline V gene are LGHDT and YNNKEL (reference sequence). The CDR3 runs to 16 residues. The CDR3 here is CASSQERARGIGELFF. CDR3 DNA: TGTGCCAGCAGCCAAGAAAGGGCTCGGGGTATCGGGGAGCTGTTTTTT.

V is TRBV6-2 or TRBV6-3 and J is TRBJ1-2; a weak D match, TRBD1 (5 bases). The germline V and J ends were trimmed by 0 bases and 0 bases, with 20 bases remaining between them. Looked up from germline, CDR1 is MNHEY and CDR2 is SVGEGT. This CDR3 spans 19 amino acids. CDR3 loop: CASSYSGPLRRQTNYGYTF. The CDR3, as DNA: TGTGCCAGCAGTTACTCCGGGCCCCTGAGGAGACAGACTAACTATGGCTACACCTTC.

This clone occurred once. V is TRBV11-2 and J is TRBJ2-7; D could derive from TRBD1 or TRBD2 (6 bases each). Trimming shortened V by 1 base and J by 7 bases, and 14 bases separated the two germline ends. Germline CDR1 is SGHAT and CDR2 is FQNNGV. The CDR3 runs 14 residues. CDR3 residues: CASSLGWGAGEQYF. CDR3 nucleotide sequence: TGTGCCAGCAGCTTAGGCTGGGGGGCGGGGGAGCAGTACTTC.

The V call is TRBV9, the J call TRBJ1-1, with 8 nucleotides matching TRBD1. The CDR3 runs 16 residues. Trimming at V came to 0 bases and at J to 5 bases, leaving 9 bases not matched to a gene. Germline V gene sequence: CDR1 SGDLS, CDR2 YYNGEE. CDR3 in amino acids: CASSVAPQGARTEAFF. The CDR3 bases are TGTGCCAGCAGCGTAGCTCCCCAGGGGGCTAGGACTGAAGCTTTCTTT. Supplemented by reference TRBV9 and TRBJ1-1, the full variable domain reads DSGVTQTPKHLITATGQRVTLRCSPRSGDLSVYWYQQSLDQGLQFLIQYYNGEERAKGNILERFSAQQFPDLHSELNLSSLELGDSALYFCASSVAPQGARTEAFFGQGTRLTVV.

The CDR3 region is CASTWTGSYEQYF. The CDR3 DNA follows: TGTGCCAGCACCTGGACAGGAAGCTACGAGCAGTACTTC. The J gene is TRBJ2-7, the V gene TRBV28, with TRBD1 matching over 7 bases. This CDR3 comprises 13 residues. Losses at the gene ends were 7 bases for V and 3 bases for J; bases not matched to a gene: 6. CDR1 is MDHEN, CDR2 SYDVKM, per germline. Full variable domain (missing parts from reference TRBV28 and TRBJ2-7): DVKVTQSSRYLVKRTGEKVFLECVQDMDHENMFWYRQDPGLGLRLIYFSYDVKMKEKGDIPEGYSVSREKKERFSLILESASTNQTSMYLCASTWTGSYEQYFGPGTRLTVT.

This chain joins TRBV7-2 and TRBJ2-5, with 9 nucleotides matching TRBD1. This CDR3 comprises 15 residues. Trimming removed 6 bases from V and 4 bases from J; junction bases left unmatched: 9. Germline V gene data show CDR1 as SGHTA and CDR2 as FQGNSA. The CDR3 sequence: CASRYPGTGTETQYF. The DNA of the CDR3 is TGTGCCAGCAGGTATCCCGGGACAGGGACAGAGACCCAGTACTTC.

The chain carries TRBV18 and TRBJ1-2, with D perhaps TRBD1 (6 bases). The CDR3 length is 15 residues. Germline lookup yields CDR1 KGHSH and CDR2 LQKENI. Trimming cost V 3 bases and J 4 bases, with 15 bases left between them. The CDR3 loop reads CASSPSGANLYGYTF. CDR3 DNA sequence: TGTGCCAGCTCACCCTCAGGGGCGAACCTCTATGGCTACACCTTC.

The rearrangement links TRBV18 to TRBJ1-1; no firm D call. The CDR3 length is 15 residues. Germline CDR1 KGHSH, CDR2 LQKENI. V lost 0 bases, J lost 4 bases, and 12 bases lay in between. The CDR3 DNA is TGTGCCAGCTCACCACCGGACGCTTTCGCCACTGAAGCTTTCTTT. Translating gives CASSPPDAFATEAFF.

This chain connects TRBV5-8 to TRBJ1-4, with 7 positions matching TRBD1. Germline assignment: CDR1 SGHTS and CDR2 YDEGEE. The V gene end was trimmed by 3 bases and the J gene end by 8 bases; junction bases not matched to a gene: 10. The CDR3 is 15 amino acids. CDR3 coding DNA: TGTGCCAGCAGCTCTCCGAGGACAGGAGACGAAAAACTGTTTTTT. The encoded protein is CASSSPRTGDEKLFF. Supplemented by reference TRBV5-8 and TRBJ1-4, the full variable domain reads EAGVTQSPTHLIKTRGQQATLRCSPISGHTSVYWYQQALGLGLQFLLWYDEGEERNRGNFPPRFSGRQFPNYSSELNVNALELEDSALYLCASSSPRTGDEKLFFGSGTQLSVL.

The chain carries TRBV29-1 and TRBJ2-6, with TRBD1 as a possible D gene (6 bases). CDR3 length: 15 residues. Trimming shortened V by 3 bases and J by 0 bases, and 9 bases separated the two germline ends. The V gene's germline CDR1 is SQVTM and CDR2 ANQGSEA. The CDR3: CSVELGGSGANVLTF. The DNA for the CDR3 is TGCAGCGTTGAGTTAGGGGGCTCTGGGGCCAACGTCCTGACTTTC.

This clone was observed a few times. V gene TRBV7-9 combines with J gene TRBJ2-3, with TRBD1 matching 7 bases. V dropped 5 bases and J dropped 0; count of bases not matched to a gene: 8. The CDR3 is 16 residues long. Germline V gives CDR1 SEHNR, CDR2 FQNEAQ (reference sequence). CDR3 region: CASSPSGGSSTDTQYF. The CDR3 DNA reads TGTGCCAGCAGCCCATCAGGGGGATCTAGCACAGATACGCAGTATTTT. The full variable domain, its missing parts supplied by reference TRBV7-9 and TRBJ2-3, is DTGVSQNPRHKITKRGQNVTFRCDPISEHNRLYWYRQTLGQGPEFLTYFQNEAQLEKSRLLSDRFSAERPKGSFSTLEIQRTEQGDSAMYLCASSPSGGSSTDTQYFGPGTRLTVL.

The chain links TRBV3-1 (or the pseudogene TRBV3-2) to TRBJ2-1; TRBD2 is a possible D gene (7 bases). The CDR3 runs 13 residues. V lost 5 bases and J 7 bases, leaving 12 bases between the germline ends. Per germline, CDR1 LGHDT and CDR2 YNNKEL (reference sequence). CDR3 sequence: CASSKGGTNEQFF. The DNA for the CDR3 is TGTGCCAGCAGCAAGGGGGGGACGAATGAGCAGTTCTTC.

The chain links TRBV10-3 to TRBJ1-1; no definite D call. CDR1 ENHRY and CDR2 SYGVKD come from the germline V gene. V was clipped by 6 bases and J by 2 bases, with 7 bases between them. The CDR3 is 12 residues long. The CDR3 nucleotides read TGTGCCATCAGCAGACATAACACTGAAGCTTTCTTT. It codes for CAISRHNTEAFF.